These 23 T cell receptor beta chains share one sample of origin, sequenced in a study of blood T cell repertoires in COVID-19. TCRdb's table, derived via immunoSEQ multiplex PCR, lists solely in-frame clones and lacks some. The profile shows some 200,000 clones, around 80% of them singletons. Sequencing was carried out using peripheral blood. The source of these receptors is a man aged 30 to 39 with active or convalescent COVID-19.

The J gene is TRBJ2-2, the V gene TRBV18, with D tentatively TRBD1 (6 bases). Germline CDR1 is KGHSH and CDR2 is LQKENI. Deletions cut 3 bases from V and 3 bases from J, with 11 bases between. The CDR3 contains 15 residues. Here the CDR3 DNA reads TGTGCCAGCTCACCGACAGGACGAGACACCGGGGAGCTGTTTTTT. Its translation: CASSPTGRDTGELFF.

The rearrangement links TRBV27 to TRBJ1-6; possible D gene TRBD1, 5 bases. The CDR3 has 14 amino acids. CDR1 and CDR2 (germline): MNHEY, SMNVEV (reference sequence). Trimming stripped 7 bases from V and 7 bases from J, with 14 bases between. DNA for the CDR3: TGTGCCAGCATGAAACAGGATGGGAATTCACCCCTCCACTTT. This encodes CASMKQDGNSPLHF.

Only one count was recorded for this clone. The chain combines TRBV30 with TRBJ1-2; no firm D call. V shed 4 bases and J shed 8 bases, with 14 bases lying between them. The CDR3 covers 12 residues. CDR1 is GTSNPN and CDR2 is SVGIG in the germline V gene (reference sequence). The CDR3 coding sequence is TGTGCCTGGATGGCGGGATCGGGCGGCTACACCTTC. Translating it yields CAWMAGSGGYTF.

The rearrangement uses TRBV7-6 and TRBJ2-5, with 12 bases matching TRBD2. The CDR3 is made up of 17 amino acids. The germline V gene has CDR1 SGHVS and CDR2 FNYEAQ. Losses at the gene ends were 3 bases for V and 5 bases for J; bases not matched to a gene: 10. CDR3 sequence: CASSLLRLAGGKETQYF. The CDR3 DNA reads TGTGCCAGCAGCTTGTTAAGGCTAGCGGGGGGGAAGGAGACCCAGTACTTC.

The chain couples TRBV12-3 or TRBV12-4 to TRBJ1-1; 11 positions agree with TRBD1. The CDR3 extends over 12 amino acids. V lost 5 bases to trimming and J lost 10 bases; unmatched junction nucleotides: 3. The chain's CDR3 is CASSPGTGGAFF. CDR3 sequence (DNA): TGTGCCAGCAGTCCGGGGACAGGGGGAGCTTTCTTT.

In DNA form, the CDR3 reads TGCGCCAGCAGAACCGGGACAGGAAACTATGGCTACACCTTC. Protein sequence: CASRTGTGNYGYTF. The V and J genes are TRBV5-1 and TRBJ1-2; TRBD1 matches at 8 bases. The CDR3 spans 14 residues. CDR1 and CDR2 (germline): SGHRS, YFSETQ. The J segment lost 2 bases and the V segment lost 5 bases, leaving 5 bases of the junction unmatched.

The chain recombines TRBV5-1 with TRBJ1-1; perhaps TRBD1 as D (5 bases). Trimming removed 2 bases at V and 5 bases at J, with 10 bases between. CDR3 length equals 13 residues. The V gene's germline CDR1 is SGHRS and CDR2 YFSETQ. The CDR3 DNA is TGCGCCAGCAGCTTCCAGGGAAGTACTGAAGCTTTCTTT. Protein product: CASSFQGSTEAFF. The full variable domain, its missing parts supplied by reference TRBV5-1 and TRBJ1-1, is KAGVTQTPRYLIKTRGQQVTLSCSPISGHRSVSWYQQTPGQGLQFLFEYFSETQRNKGNFPGRFSGRQFSNSRSEMNVSTLELGDSALYLCASSFQGSTEAFFGQGTRLTVV.

DNA of the CDR3: TGTGCCACCAGTGTGTCAGGGGGCACTGAAGCTTTCTTT. Translating it yields CATSVSGGTEAFF. V and J are TRBV24-1 and TRBJ1-1, with 7 bases that match TRBD1. Germline V gene data show CDR1 as KGHDR and CDR2 as SFDVKD. This CDR3 region has 13 residues. After removal of 5 bases from V and 4 bases from J, the junction contained 3 bases not matched to a gene.

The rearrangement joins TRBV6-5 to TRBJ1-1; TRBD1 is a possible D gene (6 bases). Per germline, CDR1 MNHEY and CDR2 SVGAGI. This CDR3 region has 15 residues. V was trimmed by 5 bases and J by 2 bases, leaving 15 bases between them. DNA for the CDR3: TGTGCCAGCAGTCCCCTAGGGGGACGAAACACTGAAGCTTTCTTT. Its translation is CASSPLGGRNTEAFF.

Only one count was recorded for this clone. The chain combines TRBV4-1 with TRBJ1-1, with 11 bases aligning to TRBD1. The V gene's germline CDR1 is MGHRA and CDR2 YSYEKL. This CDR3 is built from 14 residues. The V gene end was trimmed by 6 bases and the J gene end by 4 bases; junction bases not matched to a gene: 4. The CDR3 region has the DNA TGCGCCAGCAGACCCGGACAGGGGGCCACTGAAGCTTTCTTT. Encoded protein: CASRPGQGATEAFF.

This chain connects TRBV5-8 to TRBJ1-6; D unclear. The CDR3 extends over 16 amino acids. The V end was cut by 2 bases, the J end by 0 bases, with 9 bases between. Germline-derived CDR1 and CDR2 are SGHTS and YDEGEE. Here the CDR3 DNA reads TGTGCCAGCAGCTTCGGAGGGAGCTCCTATAATTCACCCCTCCACTTT. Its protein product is CASSFGGSSYNSPLHF.

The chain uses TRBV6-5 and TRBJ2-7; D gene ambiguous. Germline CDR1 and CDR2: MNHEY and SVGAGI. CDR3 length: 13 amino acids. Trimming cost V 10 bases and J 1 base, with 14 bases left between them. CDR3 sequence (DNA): TGTGCCATCACGAGGTCGCCGTCCTACGAGCAGTACTTC. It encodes CAITRSPSYEQYF.

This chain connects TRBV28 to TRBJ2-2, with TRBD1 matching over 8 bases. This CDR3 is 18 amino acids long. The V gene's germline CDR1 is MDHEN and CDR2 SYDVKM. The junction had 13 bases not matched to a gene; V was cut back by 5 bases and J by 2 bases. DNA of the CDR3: TGTGCCAGCAGTCCTACCCACCGACAGGGGACTAACACCGGGGAGCTGTTTTTT. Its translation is CASSPTHRQGTNTGELFF.

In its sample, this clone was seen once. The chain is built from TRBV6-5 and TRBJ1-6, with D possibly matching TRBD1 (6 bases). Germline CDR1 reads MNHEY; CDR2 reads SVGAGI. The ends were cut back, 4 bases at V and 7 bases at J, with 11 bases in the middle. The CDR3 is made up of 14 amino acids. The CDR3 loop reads CASSFQGHNSPLHF. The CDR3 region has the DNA TGTGCCAGCAGTTTCCAGGGGCACAATTCACCCCTCCACTTT.

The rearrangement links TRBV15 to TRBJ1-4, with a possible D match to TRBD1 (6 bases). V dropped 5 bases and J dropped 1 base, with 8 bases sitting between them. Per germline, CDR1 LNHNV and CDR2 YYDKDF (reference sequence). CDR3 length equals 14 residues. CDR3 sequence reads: CATSARGTNEKLFF. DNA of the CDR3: TGTGCCACCAGCGCCAGGGGAACTAATGAAAAACTGTTTTTT.

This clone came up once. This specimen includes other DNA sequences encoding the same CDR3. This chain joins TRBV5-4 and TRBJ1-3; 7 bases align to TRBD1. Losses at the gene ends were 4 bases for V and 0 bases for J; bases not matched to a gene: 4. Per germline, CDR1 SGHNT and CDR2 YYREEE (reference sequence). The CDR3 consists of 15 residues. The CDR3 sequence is CASSRQGHSGNTIYF. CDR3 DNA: TGTGCCAGCAGCCGACAGGGTCACTCTGGAAACACCATATATTTT.

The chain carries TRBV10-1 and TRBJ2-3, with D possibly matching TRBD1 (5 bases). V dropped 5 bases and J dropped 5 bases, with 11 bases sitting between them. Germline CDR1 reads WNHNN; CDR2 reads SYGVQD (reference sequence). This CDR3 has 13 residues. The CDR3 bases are TGCGCCAGCAGTATCCAGGGTGGAGATACGCAGTATTTT. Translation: CASSIQGGDTQYF.

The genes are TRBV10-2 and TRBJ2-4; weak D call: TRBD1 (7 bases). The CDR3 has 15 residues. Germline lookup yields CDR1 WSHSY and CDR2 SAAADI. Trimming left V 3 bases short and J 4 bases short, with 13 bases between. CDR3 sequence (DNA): TGCGCCAGCAGTGATCAGGGGGGCCTGAAAAACATTCAGTACTTC. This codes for CASSDQGGLKNIQYF.

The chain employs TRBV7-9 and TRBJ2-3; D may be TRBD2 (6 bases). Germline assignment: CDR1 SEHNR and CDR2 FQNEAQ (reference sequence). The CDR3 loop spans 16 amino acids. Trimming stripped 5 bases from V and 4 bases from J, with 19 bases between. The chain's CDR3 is CASSQQTLAFADTQYF. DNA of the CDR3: TGTGCCAGCAGCCAACAAACTCTAGCGTTTGCAGATACGCAGTATTTT.

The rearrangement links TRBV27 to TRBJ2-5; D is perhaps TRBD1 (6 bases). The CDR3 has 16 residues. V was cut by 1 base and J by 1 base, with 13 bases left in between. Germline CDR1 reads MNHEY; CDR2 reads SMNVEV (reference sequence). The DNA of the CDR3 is TGTGCCAGCAGTTTATTCCACAGGGCCGCCCAAGAGACCCAGTACTTC. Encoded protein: CASSLFHRAAQETQYF.

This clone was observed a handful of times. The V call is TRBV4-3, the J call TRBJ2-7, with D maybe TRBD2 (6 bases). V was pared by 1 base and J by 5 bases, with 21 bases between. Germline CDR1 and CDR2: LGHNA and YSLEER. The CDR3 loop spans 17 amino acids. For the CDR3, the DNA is TGCGCCAGCAGCCAAGGCCCCCCGGAGGGCCCAGTCCACGAGCAGTACTTC. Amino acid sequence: CASSQGPPEGPVHEQYF.

The CDR3 sequence is CASSPVLEGDEQFF. CDR3 coding DNA: TGTGCCAGCAGCCCAGTCCTGGAGGGCGATGAGCAGTTCTTC. This chain connects TRBV7-9 to TRBJ2-1; TRBD2 is a possible D gene (6 bases). The germline V and J ends were trimmed by 5 bases and 8 bases, with 16 bases remaining between them. This CDR3 spans 14 amino acids. Germline V CDR1 and CDR2: SEHNR, FQNEAQ (reference sequence).

The CDR3, as DNA: TGTGCCAGCTCGATGTATTGCAGGGGCGAGGGCACTGAAGCTTTCTTT. Protein: CASSMYCRGEGTEAFF. The V gene is TRBV21-1, the J gene TRBJ1-1; no check of the table's D call, TRBD1, against the DNA was made. TRBV21-1 is reported as a pseudogene. The CDR3 sequence is 16 residues long.